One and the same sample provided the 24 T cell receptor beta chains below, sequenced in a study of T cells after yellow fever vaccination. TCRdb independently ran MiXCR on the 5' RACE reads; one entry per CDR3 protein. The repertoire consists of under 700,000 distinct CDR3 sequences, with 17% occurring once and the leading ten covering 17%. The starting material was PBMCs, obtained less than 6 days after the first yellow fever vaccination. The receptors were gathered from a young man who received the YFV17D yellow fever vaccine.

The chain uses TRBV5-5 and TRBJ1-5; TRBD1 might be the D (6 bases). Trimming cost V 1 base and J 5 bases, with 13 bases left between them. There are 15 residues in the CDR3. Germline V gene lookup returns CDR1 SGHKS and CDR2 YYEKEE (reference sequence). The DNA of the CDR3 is TGTGCCAGCAGCTTGATAGGGGGAAGTCATCAGCCCCAGCATTTT. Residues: CASSLIGGSHQPQHF.

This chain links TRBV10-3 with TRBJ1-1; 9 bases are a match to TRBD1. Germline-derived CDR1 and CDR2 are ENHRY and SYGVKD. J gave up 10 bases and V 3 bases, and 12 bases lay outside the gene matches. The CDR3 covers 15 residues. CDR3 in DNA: TGTGCCATCAGTGATTGGGACAGGGAGGGTCTCGGAGCTTTCTTT. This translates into CAISDWDREGLGAFF.

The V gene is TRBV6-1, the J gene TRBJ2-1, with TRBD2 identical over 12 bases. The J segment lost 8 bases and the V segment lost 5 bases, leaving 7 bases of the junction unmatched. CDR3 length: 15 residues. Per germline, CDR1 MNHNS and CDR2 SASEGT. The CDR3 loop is CASSPGLAGPDEQFF. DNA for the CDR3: TGTGCCAGCAGTCCCGGACTAGCGGGGCCCGATGAGCAGTTCTTC.

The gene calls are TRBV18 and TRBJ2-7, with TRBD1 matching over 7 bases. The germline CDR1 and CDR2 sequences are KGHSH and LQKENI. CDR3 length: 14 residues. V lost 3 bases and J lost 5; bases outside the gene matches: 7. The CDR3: CASSPTGVWNEQYF. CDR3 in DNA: TGTGCCAGCTCACCCACAGGGGTTTGGAACGAGCAGTACTTC.

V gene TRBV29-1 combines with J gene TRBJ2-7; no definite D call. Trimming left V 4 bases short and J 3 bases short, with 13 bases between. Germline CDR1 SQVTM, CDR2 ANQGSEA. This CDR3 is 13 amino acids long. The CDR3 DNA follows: TGCAGCGTTGTGACCCCGGGCGGCTACGAGCAGTACTTC. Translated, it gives CSVVTPGGYEQYF.

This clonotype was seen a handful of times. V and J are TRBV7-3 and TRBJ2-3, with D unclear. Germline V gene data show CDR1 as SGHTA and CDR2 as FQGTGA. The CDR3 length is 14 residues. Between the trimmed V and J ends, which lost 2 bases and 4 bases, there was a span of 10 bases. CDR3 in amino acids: CASSLGPESDTQYF. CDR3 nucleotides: TGTGCCAGCAGCTTAGGTCCCGAATCAGATACGCAGTATTTT.

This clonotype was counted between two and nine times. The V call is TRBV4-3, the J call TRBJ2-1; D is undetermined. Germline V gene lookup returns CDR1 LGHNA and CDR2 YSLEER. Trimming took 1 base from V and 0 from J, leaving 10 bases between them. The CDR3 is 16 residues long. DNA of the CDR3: TGCGCCAGCAGCCAAGGTGGCTTAAGCTCCTACAATGAGCAGTTCTTC. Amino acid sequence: CASSQGGLSSYNEQFF.

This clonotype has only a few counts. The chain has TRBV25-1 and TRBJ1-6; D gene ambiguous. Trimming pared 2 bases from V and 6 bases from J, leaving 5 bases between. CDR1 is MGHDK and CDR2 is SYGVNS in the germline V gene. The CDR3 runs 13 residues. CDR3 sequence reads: CASSESGNSPLHF. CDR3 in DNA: TGTGCCAGCAGTGAAAGCGGTAATTCACCCCTCCACTTT.

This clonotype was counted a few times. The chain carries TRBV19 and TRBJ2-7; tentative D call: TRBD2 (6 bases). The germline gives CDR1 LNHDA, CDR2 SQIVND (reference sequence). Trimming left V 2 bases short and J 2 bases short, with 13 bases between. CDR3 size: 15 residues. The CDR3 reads CASSISKGGPYEQYF. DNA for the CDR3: TGTGCCAGTAGTATATCCAAGGGAGGTCCCTACGAGCAGTACTTC.

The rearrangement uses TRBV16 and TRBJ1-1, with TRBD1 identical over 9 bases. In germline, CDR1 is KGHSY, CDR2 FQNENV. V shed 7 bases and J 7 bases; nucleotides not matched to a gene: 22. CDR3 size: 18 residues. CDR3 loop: CASISRRVGTGKIGEAFF. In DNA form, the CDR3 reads TGTGCCAGCATCTCAAGAAGAGTCGGGACAGGGAAAATAGGTGAAGCTTTCTTT.

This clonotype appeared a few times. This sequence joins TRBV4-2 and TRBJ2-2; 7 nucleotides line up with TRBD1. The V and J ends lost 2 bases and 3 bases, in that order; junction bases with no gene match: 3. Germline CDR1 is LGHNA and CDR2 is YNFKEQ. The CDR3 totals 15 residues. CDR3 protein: CASSQRTGHTGELFF. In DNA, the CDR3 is TGTGCCAGCAGCCAAAGGACAGGACACACCGGGGAGCTGTTTTTT.

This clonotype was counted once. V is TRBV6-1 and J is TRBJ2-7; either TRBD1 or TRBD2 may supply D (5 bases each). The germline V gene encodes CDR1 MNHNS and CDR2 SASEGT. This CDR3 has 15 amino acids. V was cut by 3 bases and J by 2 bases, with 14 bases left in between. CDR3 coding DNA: TGTGCCAGCAGTGATTGGGGGAGTCAGACCTACGAGCAGTACGTC. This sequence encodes CASSDWGSQTYEQYV.

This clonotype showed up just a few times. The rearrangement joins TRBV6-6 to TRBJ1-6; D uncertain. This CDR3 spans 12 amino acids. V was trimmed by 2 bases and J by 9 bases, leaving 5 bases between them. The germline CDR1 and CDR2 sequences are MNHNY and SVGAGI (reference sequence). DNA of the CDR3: TGTGCCAGCAGTTACCTCGTTTCACCCCTCCACTTT. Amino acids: CASSYLVSPLHF.

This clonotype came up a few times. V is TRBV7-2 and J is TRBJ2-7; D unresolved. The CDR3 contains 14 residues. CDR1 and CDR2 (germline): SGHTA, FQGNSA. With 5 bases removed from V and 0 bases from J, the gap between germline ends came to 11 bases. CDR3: CASSPDPRSYEQYF. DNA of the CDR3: TGTGCCAGCAGCCCGGACCCTCGCTCCTACGAGCAGTACTTC.

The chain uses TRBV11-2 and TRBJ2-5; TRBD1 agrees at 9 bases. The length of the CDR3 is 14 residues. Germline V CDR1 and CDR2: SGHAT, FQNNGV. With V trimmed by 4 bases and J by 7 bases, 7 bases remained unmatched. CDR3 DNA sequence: TGTGCCAGCAGCTCGGGACAGGGAAGAGGGACCCAGTACTTC. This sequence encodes CASSSGQGRGTQYF.

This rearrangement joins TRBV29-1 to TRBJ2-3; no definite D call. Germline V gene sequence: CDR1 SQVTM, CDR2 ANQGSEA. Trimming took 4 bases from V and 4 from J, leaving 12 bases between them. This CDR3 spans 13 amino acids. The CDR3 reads CSVGVLRADTQYF. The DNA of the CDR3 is TGCAGCGTTGGGGTTCTTCGTGCAGATACGCAGTATTTT.

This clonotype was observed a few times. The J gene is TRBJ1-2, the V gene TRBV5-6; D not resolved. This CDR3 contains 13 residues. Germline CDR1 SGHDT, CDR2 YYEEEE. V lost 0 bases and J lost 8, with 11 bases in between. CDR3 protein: CASSLAEGQGYTF. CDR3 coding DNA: TGTGCCAGCAGCTTGGCCGAAGGGCAAGGCTACACCTTC. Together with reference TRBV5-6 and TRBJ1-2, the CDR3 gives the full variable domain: DAGVTQSPTHLIKTRGQQVTLRCSPKSGHDTVSWYQQALGQGPQFIFQYYEEEERQRGNFPDRFSGHQFPNYSSELNVNALLLGDSALYLCASSLAEGQGYTFGSGTRLTVV.

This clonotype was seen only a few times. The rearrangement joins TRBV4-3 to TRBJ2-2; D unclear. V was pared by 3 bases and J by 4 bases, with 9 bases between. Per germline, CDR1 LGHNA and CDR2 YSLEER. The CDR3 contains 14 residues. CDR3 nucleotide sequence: TGCGCCAGCAGCCAGATGACACGCACCGGGGAGCTGTTTTTT. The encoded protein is CASSQMTRTGELFF.

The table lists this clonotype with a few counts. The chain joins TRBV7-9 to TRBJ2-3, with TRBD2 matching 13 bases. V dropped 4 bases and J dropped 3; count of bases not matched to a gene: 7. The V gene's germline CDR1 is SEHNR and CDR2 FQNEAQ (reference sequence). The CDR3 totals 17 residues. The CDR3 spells CASSYGGLAGDTDTQYF. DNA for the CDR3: TGTGCCAGCAGCTACGGAGGACTAGCGGGGGATACAGATACGCAGTATTTT.

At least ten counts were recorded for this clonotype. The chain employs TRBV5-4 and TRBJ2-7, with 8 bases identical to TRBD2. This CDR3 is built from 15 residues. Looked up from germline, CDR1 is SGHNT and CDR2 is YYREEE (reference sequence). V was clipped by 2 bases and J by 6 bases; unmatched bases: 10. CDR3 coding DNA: TGTGCCAGCAGCTTACATCCCGGGACTAGAGGCGAGCAGTACGTC. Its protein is CASSLHPGTRGEQYV.

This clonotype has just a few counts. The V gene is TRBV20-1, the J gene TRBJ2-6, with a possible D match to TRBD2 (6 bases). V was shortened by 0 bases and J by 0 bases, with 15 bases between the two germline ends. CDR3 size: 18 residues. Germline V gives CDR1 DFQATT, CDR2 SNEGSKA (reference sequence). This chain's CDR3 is CSARERRGPFSGANVLTF. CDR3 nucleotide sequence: TGCAGTGCTAGAGAGCGGCGGGGACCCTTCTCTGGGGCCAACGTCCTGACTTTC.

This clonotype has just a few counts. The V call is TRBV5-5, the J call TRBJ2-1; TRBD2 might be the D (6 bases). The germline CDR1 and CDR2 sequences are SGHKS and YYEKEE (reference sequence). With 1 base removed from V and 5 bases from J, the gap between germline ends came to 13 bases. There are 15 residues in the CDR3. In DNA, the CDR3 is TGTGCCAGCAGCTTGATAGCGGAGAGCGACAATGAGCAGTTCTTC. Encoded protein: CASSLIAESDNEQFF.

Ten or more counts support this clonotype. CDR3 in amino acids: CASSLQGGTDTQYF. The CDR3 DNA sequence: TGTGCCAGCAGCTTACAGGGGGGGACAGATACGCAGTATTTT. The rearrangement links TRBV12-3 or TRBV12-4 to TRBJ2-3; maybe TRBD1 (8 bases). CDR3 length equals 14 residues. The V and J ends lost 6 bases and 3 bases respectively, with 13 bases between them.

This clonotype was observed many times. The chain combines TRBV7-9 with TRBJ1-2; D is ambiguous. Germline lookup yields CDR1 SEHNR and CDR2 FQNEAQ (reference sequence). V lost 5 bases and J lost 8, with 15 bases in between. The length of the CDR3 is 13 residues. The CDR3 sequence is CASSQWAVQGYTF. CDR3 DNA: TGTGCCAGCAGCCAGTGGGCAGTCCAGGGCTACACCTTC.